This is a list of T cell receptor beta chains from one sample in a study of blood T cell repertoires in COVID-19. Method: immunoSEQ multiplex PCR; TCRdb's copy keeps in-frame clones and lacks some. Of around 280,000 clones listed, about 85% are singletons. What was sequenced was peripheral blood. These receptors all come from a woman in her forties or fifties who had recovered from COVID-19. The CDR3 runs from the conserved cysteine through the conserved F or W. A D gene is named only where the DNA matches it firmly. Expanded clones get a size class; other rows say once, few or many, or leave the size out.

j_call: TRBJ2-5
clone_size: once
v_call: TRBV9
cdr3_length: 18
d_call: TRBD2
cdr3_aa: CASSGGTSGSVLRETQYF
cdr3_nt: TGTGCCAGCAGCGGGGGGACTAGCGGGAGCGTCCTCCGAGAGACCCAGTACTTC

j_call: TRBJ1-5
clone_size: .
v_call: TRBV5-6
cdr3_length: 16
d_call: TRBD1
cdr3_aa: CASSLYATGYNQPQHF
cdr3_nt: TGTGCCAGCAGCTTGTATGCGACAGGGTACAATCAGCCCCAGCATTTT

j_call: TRBJ1-2
clone_size: .
v_call: TRBV13
cdr3_length: 15
d_call: .
cdr3_aa: CASSYQTGFNYGYTF
cdr3_nt: TGTGCCAGCAGCTACCAGACAGGATTTAACTATGGCTACACCTTC

j_call: TRBJ1-6
clone_size: once
v_call: TRBV6-6
cdr3_length: 13
d_call: .
cdr3_aa: CASSLQDDSPLHF
cdr3_nt: TGTGCCAGCAGTTTACAGGACGATTCACCCCTCCACTTT

j_call: TRBJ2-5
clone_size: few
v_call: TRBV30
cdr3_length: 13
d_call: .
cdr3_aa: CAWSVGSQETQYF
cdr3_nt: TGTGCCTGGAGTGTTGGCTCCCAAGAGACCCAGTACTTC

j_call: TRBJ2-7
clone_size: once
v_call: TRBV7-9
cdr3_length: 15
d_call: .
cdr3_aa: CASSLGTPQTYEQYF
cdr3_nt: TGTGCCAGCAGCCTTGGGACTCCACAAACCTACGAGCAGTACTTC

j_call: TRBJ2-5
clone_size: .
v_call: TRBV4-2
cdr3_length: 17
d_call: TRBD2
cdr3_aa: CASSQGGTSGNGETQYF
cdr3_nt: TGTGCCAGCAGCCAAGGAGGGACTAGCGGGAATGGTGAGACCCAGTACTTC

j_call: TRBJ2-7
clone_size: once
v_call: TRBV19
cdr3_length: 15
d_call: .
cdr3_aa: CASSRRQGSTDEQYF
cdr3_nt: TGTGCCAGTAGTCGCCGCCAGGGAAGTACGGACGAGCAGTACTTC

j_call: TRBJ2-5
clone_size: .
v_call: TRBV29-1
cdr3_length: 12
d_call: .
cdr3_aa: CSVEASQETQYF
cdr3_nt: TGCAGCGTTGAGGCTAGCCAAGAGACCCAGTACTTC

j_call: TRBJ1-1
clone_size: once
v_call: TRBV9
cdr3_length: 14
d_call: .
cdr3_aa: CASSVAMHDTEAFF
cdr3_nt: TGTGCCAGCAGCGTAGCTATGCACGACACTGAAGCTTTCTTT

j_call: TRBJ2-1
clone_size: few
v_call: TRBV27
cdr3_length: 18
d_call: .
cdr3_aa: CASSLRPPSSHDGNEQFF
cdr3_nt: TGTGCCAGCAGTTTGCGCCCCCCCTCTTCTCACGACGGGAATGAGCAGTTCTTC

j_call: TRBJ2-7
clone_size: .
v_call: TRBV21-1
cdr3_length: 16
d_call: .
cdr3_aa: CASSKVAGTKGYEQYF
cdr3_nt: TGTGCCAGCAGCAAAGTTGCGGGGACGAAGGGTTACGAGCAGTACTTC

j_call: TRBJ2-7
clone_size: .
v_call: TRBV27
cdr3_length: 16
d_call: TRBD1
cdr3_aa: CASRRTSGTGTYEQYF
cdr3_nt: TGTGCCAGCCGACGCACTTCAGGGACAGGGACCTACGAGCAGTACTTC

j_call: TRBJ1-2
clone_size: .
v_call: TRBV13
cdr3_length: 16
d_call: .
cdr3_aa: CASSLGASGFVRGYTF
cdr3_nt: TGTGCCAGCAGCTTGGGTGCGTCAGGATTTGTGCGTGGCTACACCTTC

j_call: TRBJ1-1
clone_size: .
v_call: TRBV6-5
cdr3_length: 13
d_call: .
cdr3_aa: CASSSQGISEAFF
cdr3_nt: TGTGCCAGCAGTAGCCAGGGGATTTCTGAAGCTTTCTTT

j_call: TRBJ2-7
clone_size: .
v_call: TRBV18
cdr3_length: 18
d_call: TRBD2
cdr3_aa: CASSPRTSGGQGAYEQYF
cdr3_nt: TGTGCCAGCTCACCAAGGACTAGCGGGGGTCAAGGAGCCTACGAGCAGTACTTC

j_call: TRBJ2-1
clone_size: .
v_call: TRBV5-1
cdr3_length: 15
d_call: TRBD1
cdr3_aa: CASSFGGQGYNEQFF
cdr3_nt: TGCGCCAGCAGCTTCGGGGGACAGGGGTACAATGAGCAGTTCTTC

j_call: TRBJ2-7
clone_size: .
v_call: TRBV27
cdr3_length: 13
d_call: .
cdr3_aa: CASKPWQGDEQYF
cdr3_nt: TGTGCCAGCAAACCGTGGCAGGGTGACGAGCAGTACTTC

j_call: TRBJ2-5
clone_size: once
v_call: TRBV5-4
cdr3_length: 15
d_call: TRBD1
cdr3_aa: CASSSANTGGETQYF
cdr3_nt: TGTGCCAGCAGCTCGGCGAATACAGGGGGAGAGACCCAGTACTTC

j_call: TRBJ1-3
clone_size: .
v_call: TRBV19
cdr3_length: 15
d_call: .
cdr3_aa: CASKHREAYGNTIYF
cdr3_nt: TGTGCCAGTAAACACAGGGAAGCCTACGGAAACACCATATATTTT

j_call: TRBJ1-1
clone_size: .
v_call: TRBV5-4
cdr3_length: 13
d_call: .
cdr3_aa: CASSSTGQPEAFF
cdr3_nt: TGTGCCAGCAGTTCAACAGGGCAGCCTGAAGCTTTCTTT

j_call: TRBJ1-1
clone_size: .
v_call: TRBV5-4
cdr3_length: 15
d_call: .
cdr3_aa: CASSFEGPGFAEAFF
cdr3_nt: TGTGCCAGCAGCTTCGAAGGGCCAGGGTTCGCTGAAGCTTTCTTT

j_call: TRBJ1-3
clone_size: .
v_call: TRBV18
cdr3_length: 17
d_call: TRBD1
cdr3_aa: CASSRGQGGSSGNTIYF
cdr3_nt: TGTGCCAGCTCCCGCGGACAGGGCGGAAGCTCTGGAAACACCATATATTTT

j_call: TRBJ1-5
clone_size: .
v_call: TRBV6-2/TRBV6-3
cdr3_length: 15
d_call: .
cdr3_aa: CASSYSIQAAQPQHF
cdr3_nt: TGTGCCAGCAGTTACTCGATCCAGGCAGCTCAGCCCCAGCATTTT

j_call: TRBJ1-1
clone_size: .
v_call: TRBV5-6
cdr3_length: 13
d_call: TRBD1
cdr3_aa: CASSQTGVTEAFF
cdr3_nt: TGTGCCAGCAGCCAAACAGGGGTCACTGAAGCTTTCTTT

j_call: TRBJ1-2
clone_size: .
v_call: TRBV11-2
cdr3_length: 18
d_call: .
cdr3_aa: CASSLRYKGEDEDYGYTF
cdr3_nt: TGTGCCAGCAGCTTGAGATACAAAGGAGAGGATGAGGACTATGGCTACACCTTC

j_call: TRBJ1-4
clone_size: .
v_call: TRBV5-8
cdr3_length: 14
d_call: .
cdr3_aa: CASTRGGLGEKLFF
cdr3_nt: TGTGCCAGCACCCGCGGGGGCTTAGGGGAAAAACTGTTTTTT

j_call: TRBJ2-7
clone_size: .
v_call: TRBV28
cdr3_length: 15
d_call: TRBD2
cdr3_aa: CASHPVGAGAYEQYF
cdr3_nt: TGTGCCAGCCACCCGGTGGGAGCGGGAGCCTACGAGCAGTACTTC

j_call: TRBJ2-2
clone_size: .
v_call: TRBV19
cdr3_length: 16
d_call: .
cdr3_aa: CASSIGAGWEAGELFF
cdr3_nt: TGTGCCAGTAGTATAGGTGCCGGCTGGGAGGCCGGGGAGCTGTTTTTT

j_call: TRBJ1-1
clone_size: few
v_call: TRBV4-2
cdr3_length: 13
d_call: .
cdr3_aa: CASSRTRNTEAFF
cdr3_nt: TGTGCCAGCAGCCGTACACGGAACACTGAAGCTTTCTTT

j_call: TRBJ2-7
clone_size: .
v_call: TRBV7-6
cdr3_length: 13
d_call: .
cdr3_aa: CASSSGTGQEQYF
cdr3_nt: TGTGCCAGCAGCTCGGGGACGGGACAAGAGCAGTACTTC

j_call: TRBJ2-4
clone_size: .
v_call: TRBV5-5
cdr3_length: 20
d_call: TRBD1
cdr3_aa: CASSAVYRDRVLEAKNIQYF
cdr3_nt: TGTGCCAGCAGCGCCGTTTACCGGGACAGGGTCCTGGAAGCCAAAAACATTCAGTACTTC

j_call: TRBJ1-3
clone_size: .
v_call: TRBV5-6
cdr3_length: 13
d_call: TRBD1
cdr3_aa: CASSLKGANTIYF
cdr3_nt: TGTGCCAGCAGCTTGAAGGGGGCCAACACCATATATTTT

j_call: TRBJ1-5
clone_size: few
v_call: TRBV28
cdr3_length: 14
d_call: .
cdr3_aa: CASSSGIGIRPQHF
cdr3_nt: TGTGCCAGCAGTTCTGGGATCGGGATTAGGCCCCAGCATTTT

j_call: TRBJ2-1
clone_size: few
v_call: TRBV9
cdr3_length: 15
d_call: .
cdr3_aa: CASSVGWTEGNEQFF
cdr3_nt: TGTGCCAGCAGCGTAGGTTGGACAGAGGGGAATGAGCAGTTCTTC

j_call: TRBJ2-3
clone_size: .
v_call: TRBV2
cdr3_length: 10
d_call: .
cdr3_aa: CASVASTQYF
cdr3_nt: TGTGCCAGCGTAGCCTCTACGCAGTATTTT

j_call: TRBJ2-5
clone_size: .
v_call: TRBV19
cdr3_length: 13
d_call: .
cdr3_aa: CASSKIQGGTQYF
cdr3_nt: TGTGCCAGTAGCAAGATACAGGGCGGGACCCAGTACTTC

j_call: TRBJ1-2
clone_size: .
v_call: TRBV27
cdr3_length: 16
d_call: TRBD1
cdr3_aa: CASTPMGTVRNYGYTF
cdr3_nt: TGTGCCAGCACCCCCATGGGGACAGTCAGAAACTATGGCTACACCTTC

j_call: TRBJ1-5
clone_size: .
v_call: TRBV7-8
cdr3_length: 16
d_call: .
cdr3_aa: CASSLGGVISNQPQHF
cdr3_nt: TGTGCCAGCAGCTTAGGGGGGGTTATTAGCAATCAGCCCCAGCATTTT

j_call: TRBJ2-7
clone_size: .
v_call: TRBV6-5
cdr3_length: 14
d_call: TRBD1
cdr3_aa: CASSPDRVNYEQYF
cdr3_nt: TGTGCCAGCAGTCCGGACAGGGTCAACTACGAGCAGTACTTC

j_call: TRBJ1-2
clone_size: once
v_call: TRBV13
cdr3_length: 15
d_call: TRBD1
cdr3_aa: CASSSDRGRIYGYTF
cdr3_nt: TGTGCCAGCAGCTCGGACAGGGGGCGAATCTATGGCTACACCTTC

j_call: TRBJ1-1
clone_size: .
v_call: TRBV28
cdr3_length: 12
d_call: .
cdr3_aa: CASKTGNTEAFF
cdr3_nt: TGTGCCAGCAAAACGGGGAACACTGAAGCTTTCTTT

j_call: TRBJ2-2
clone_size: .
v_call: TRBV7-9
cdr3_length: 13
d_call: .
cdr3_aa: CASSPRLTGELFF
cdr3_nt: TGTGCCAGCAGCCCTAGATTAACGGGGGAGCTGTTTTTT

j_call: TRBJ2-7
clone_size: .
v_call: TRBV27
cdr3_length: 15
d_call: .
cdr3_aa: CASSFRDTSSYEQYF
cdr3_nt: TGTGCCAGCAGTTTTCGAGACACGAGCTCCTACGAGCAGTACTTC

j_call: TRBJ1-4
clone_size: .
v_call: TRBV27
cdr3_length: 15
d_call: .
cdr3_aa: CASSFAGWENEKLFF
cdr3_nt: TGTGCCAGCAGTTTCGCCGGCTGGGAGAATGAAAAACTGTTTTTT

j_call: TRBJ2-1
clone_size: .
v_call: TRBV11-2
cdr3_length: 17
d_call: TRBD2
cdr3_aa: CASSATSGRGSYNEQFF
cdr3_nt: TGTGCCAGCAGCGCGACTAGCGGGAGGGGGTCCTACAATGAGCAGTTCTTC

j_call: TRBJ1-1
clone_size: .
v_call: TRBV4-3
cdr3_length: 15
d_call: TRBD1
cdr3_aa: CASSPPGGPGAGAFF
cdr3_nt: TGCGCCAGCAGCCCGCCAGGGGGCCCAGGAGCGGGAGCTTTCTTT

j_call: TRBJ1-4
clone_size: .
v_call: TRBV12-5
cdr3_length: 16
d_call: TRBD1
cdr3_aa: CASGMGQKATNEKLFF
cdr3_nt: TGTGCTAGTGGTATGGGACAGAAAGCAACTAATGAAAAACTGTTTTTT

j_call: TRBJ2-7
clone_size: .
v_call: TRBV2
cdr3_length: 12
d_call: .
cdr3_aa: CASSLQGHEQYF
cdr3_nt: TGTGCCAGCAGTCTACAGGGACACGAGCAGTACTTC

j_call: TRBJ2-2
clone_size: .
v_call: TRBV9
cdr3_length: 17
d_call: TRBD2
cdr3_aa: CASSPRTSGRFGGELFF
cdr3_nt: TGTGCCAGCAGCCCGCGGACTAGCGGGAGATTCGGCGGGGAGCTGTTTTTT